The 18 T cell receptor beta chains below were found in one sample sequenced in a study of T cell repertoires in cytomegalovirus infection. In TCRdb, the reads were re-called with MiXCR into one record per CDR3 protein. The sample includes hundreds of thousands of distinct CDR3 sequences, 9.6% seen only once; the top ten take approximately 2.3%. Specimen: PBMCs. The source is a human donor in good health (CMV status not recorded). Some clones in this sample may be carry-over from other donors' samples.

This clonotype was recorded many times. The chain is built from TRBV7-9 and TRBJ2-7; D not certain. Germline CDR1 is SEHNR and CDR2 is FQNEAQ (reference sequence). The CDR3 is 12 amino acids. V dropped 1 base and J dropped 4 bases, with 5 bases sitting between them. Written as DNA, the CDR3 is TGTGCCAGCAGCTTAGAACGGTACGAGCAGTACTTC. Amino acid sequence: CASSLERYEQYF.

The sample holds a few counts of this clonotype. The genes are TRBV6-2 or TRBV6-3 and TRBJ1-2; TRBD1 might be the D (6 bases). This CDR3 is 15 amino acids long. Between the trimmed V and J ends, which lost 2 bases and 4 bases, there was a span of 14 bases. In germline, CDR1 is MNHEY, CDR2 SVGEGT. CDR3 protein: CASSYDGARGYGYTF. The CDR3 coding sequence is TGTGCCAGCAGTTACGATGGGGCCAGGGGCTATGGCTACACCTTC.

This clonotype was seen at least ten times. The chain employs TRBV7-9 and TRBJ1-6, with D maybe TRBD1 (5 bases). V shed 1 base and J shed 8 bases, with 12 bases lying between them. Germline lookup yields CDR1 SEHNR and CDR2 FQNEAQ (reference sequence). This CDR3 has 15 residues. The DNA for the CDR3 is TGTGCCAGCAGCTTAGAAAGGGGCTCAGATTCACCCCTCCACTTT. Protein product: CASSLERGSDSPLHF.

This clonotype was seen a few times. This chain joins TRBV7-2 and TRBJ1-5; possible D gene TRBD1, 5 bases. The V end lost 1 base, the J end lost 5 bases, and 12 bases lay between the germline ends. Germline CDR1 and CDR2: SGHTA and FQGNSA. The CDR3 covers 15 residues. The CDR3 here is CASSLELGGYQPQHF. The CDR3, as DNA: TGTGCCAGCAGCTTAGAACTCGGGGGTTATCAGCCCCAGCATTTT.

This clonotype has ten or more counts. This chain joins TRBV19 and TRBJ2-2, with D unclear. CDR3 length equals 15 residues. V was shortened by 3 bases and J by 1 base, with 9 bases between the two germline ends. Per germline, CDR1 LNHDA and CDR2 SQIVND (reference sequence). The CDR3 DNA reads TGTGCCAGTAGTATGGTGGGTTTGAACACCGGGGAGCTGTTTTTT. It encodes CASSMVGLNTGELFF.

This clonotype was recorded many times. The V call is TRBV5-1, the J call TRBJ2-2, with D unclear. CDR1 is SGHRS and CDR2 is YFSETQ in the germline V gene. Trimming pared 4 bases from V and 0 bases from J, leaving 19 bases between. CDR3 length: 18 residues. The DNA for the CDR3 is TGCGCCAGCAGCCGTCTAGGTCATGGCGGAGCGAACACCGGGGAGCTGTTTTTT. It specifies CASSRLGHGGANTGELFF.

This clonotype was seen more than once but under ten times. J is TRBJ1-4 and V is TRBV6-6, with 8 positions matching TRBD1. Unmatched junction bases numbered 12, after V lost 10 bases and J lost 8 bases. This CDR3 comprises 14 residues. The germline CDR1 and CDR2 sequences are MNHNY and SVGAGI (reference sequence). The CDR3 DNA sequence: TGTGCCACCTACAACAGGGGGGTTCGGGAAAAACTGTTTTTT. Residues: CATYNRGVREKLFF.

This clonotype was recorded a few times. This sequence joins TRBV10-3 and TRBJ1-1, with 9 bases lining up with TRBD1. The ends lost 8 bases at V and 5 bases at J; junction bases unmatched: 3. This CDR3 comprises 12 residues. Germline V gene data show CDR1 as ENHRY and CDR2 as SYGVKD. CDR3 sequence: CAIQTGGTEAFF. Here the CDR3 DNA reads TGTGCCATCCAGACAGGGGGGACTGAAGCTTTCTTT.

This clonotype has a count of ten or more. The chain joins TRBV7-2 to TRBJ2-2, with TRBD1 identical over 7 bases. CDR1 and CDR2 from the germline V gene are SGHTA and FQGNSA. This CDR3 region has 15 residues. With 11 bases clipped from V and 5 bases from J, the junction kept 14 bases outside the gene matches. CDR3 DNA: TGTGCCTCCCAAGGGGGCCTTTATAGGACCGGGGAGCTGTTTTTT. As protein: CASQGGLYRTGELFF.

The sample holds many counts of this clonotype. The CDR3, as DNA: TGTGCCAGCAGCTCAGGGGGGCGAGATACGCAGTATTTT. It is translated as CASSSGGRDTQYF. The chain recombines TRBV7-2 with TRBJ2-3; D may be TRBD1 (7 bases). The CDR3 has 13 amino acids. Germline CDR1 and CDR2: SGHTA and FQGNSA. Deletions cut 4 bases from V and 5 bases from J, with 10 bases between.

This clonotype has a count of ten or more. The chain uses TRBV7-9 and TRBJ2-1; no firm D call. The V end lost 5 bases, the J end lost 7 bases, and 15 bases lay between the germline ends. This CDR3 contains 14 residues. Germline loops: CDR1 SEHNR, CDR2 FQNEAQ (reference sequence). The CDR3 coding sequence is TGTGCCAGCAGCGCCGGTTCCGATGGGAATGAGCAGTTCTTC. Amino acids: CASSAGSDGNEQFF.

This clonotype was recorded at least ten times. J is TRBJ1-4 and V is TRBV29-1; no clear D gene. CDR1 SQVTM and CDR2 ANQGSEA come from the germline V gene. The CDR3 length is 12 residues. The V end was cut by 4 bases, the J end by 7 bases, with 10 bases between. This CDR3 reads CSVVSRPEKLFF. CDR3 bases: TGCAGCGTTGTTTCGCGGCCTGAAAAACTGTTTTTT.

This clonotype was found many times. The V call is TRBV28, the J call TRBJ2-1; 9 nucleotides line up with TRBD2. With 1 base clipped from V and 1 base from J, the junction kept 2 bases outside the gene matches. The CDR3 spans 16 residues. CDR1 and CDR2 (germline): MDHEN, SYDVKM. The CDR3 sequence is CASSLSSGGSYNEQFF. The CDR3 DNA sequence: TGTGCCAGCAGTTTATCGAGCGGGGGGTCCTACAATGAGCAGTTCTTC.

V and J are TRBV7-9 and TRBJ2-7, with 7 bases that match TRBD1. The CDR3 runs to 15 residues. V trimming: 1 base; J trimming: 0 bases; junction bases outside the gene matches: 3. CDR1 SEHNR and CDR2 FQNEAQ come from the germline V gene (reference sequence). The CDR3 DNA reads as TGTGCCAGCAGCTTAGAACCAGGGGGCTCCTACGAGCAGTACTTC. Translated: CASSLEPGGSYEQYF.

This clonotype was seen a handful of times. The rearrangement links TRBV29-1 to TRBJ2-3; TRBD2 agrees at 7 bases. Germline values: CDR1 SQVTM, CDR2 ANQGSEA. Unmatched junction bases numbered 5, after V lost 6 bases and J lost 2 bases. The CDR3 has 13 amino acids. The CDR3 bases are TGCAGCGTGTGTGGGAGGGTCACAGATACGCAGTATTTT. Its protein product is CSVCGRVTDTQYF.

There are a few counts of this clonotype. The chain employs TRBV2 and TRBJ2-3; D uncertain. The ends were cut back, 3 bases at V and 2 bases at J, with 12 bases in the middle. The CDR3 spans 15 residues. Germline loops: CDR1 SNHLY, CDR2 FYNNEI. The CDR3 is CASSDAQLSTDTQYF. The CDR3 DNA reads as TGTGCCAGCAGTGACGCACAGTTATCCACAGATACGCAGTATTTT. Full variable domain (rest looked up from reference TRBV2 and TRBJ2-3): EPEVTQTPSHQVTQMGQEVILRCVPISNHLYFYWYRQILGQKVEFLVSFYNNEISEKSEIFDDQFSVERPDGSNFTLKIRSTKLEDSAMYFCASSDAQLSTDTQYFGPGTRLTVL.

This clonotype was seen a handful of times. CDR3 DNA: TGTGCCACCAGTGATTTGGGACAGGGCAAGTACCAAGAGACCCAGTACTTC. Protein: CATSDLGQGKYQETQYF. The gene calls are TRBV24-1 and TRBJ2-5, with 8 bases aligning to TRBD1. Germline assignment: CDR1 KGHDR and CDR2 SFDVKD. The CDR3 extends over 17 amino acids. V dropped 0 bases and J dropped 0; count of bases not matched to a gene: 5.

There are many counts of this clonotype. The chain couples TRBV20-1 to TRBJ1-2, with D possibly matching TRBD1 (6 bases). CDR3 length: 15 residues. Per germline, CDR1 DFQATT and CDR2 SNEGSKA (reference sequence). With 0 bases removed from V and 1 base from J, the gap between germline ends came to 12 bases. CDR3 nucleotide sequence: TGCAGTGCTAGAGATCGTCACAGGGTTAACTATGGCTACACCTTC. Amino acid sequence: CSARDRHRVNYGYTF.